The next 18 T cell receptor beta chains were all read from a single sample in a study of human T cells and chemical hapten exposure. Time point indicated: patch test 1, 2 weeks after DPC sensitization. Sample treatment: therapeutic diphenylcyclopropenone sensitization with weekly scalp DPC. One entry per CDR3 protein, called by TCRdb with MiXCR from the RACE reads. The sample records some 400,000 distinct CDR3 sequences, about 4.4% being singletons. The source material was whole blood, sampled in connection with sensitization to the hapten diphenylcyclopropenone (DPC). The receptors stem from a woman aged 50 to 60 with alopecia areata. Some clones in this sample may be carry-over from other donors' samples.

This clonotype was seen ten or more times. The chain is built from TRBV27 and TRBJ1-1, with D maybe TRBD1 (5 bases). The germline V gene has CDR1 MNHEY and CDR2 SMNVEV (reference sequence). The CDR3 extends over 16 amino acids. Trimming took off 4 bases at V and 4 bases at J, with 19 bases between the two ends. The CDR3 DNA follows: TGTGCCAGCAGTTATTTTCGGGCGGGGCTCGGCACTGAAGCTTTCTTT. Protein sequence: CASSYFRAGLGTEAFF.

The chain has TRBV10-3 and TRBJ1-5; TRBD1 agrees at 9 bases. The J segment lost 3 bases and the V segment lost 6 bases, leaving 3 bases of the junction unmatched. CDR3 length equals 14 residues. Germline loops: CDR1 ENHRY, CDR2 SYGVKD. Here the CDR3 reads CAIRGTGSNQPQHF. The CDR3 DNA follows: TGTGCCATCAGGGGGACAGGGTCCAATCAGCCCCAGCATTTT.

The rearrangement links TRBV6-5 to TRBJ2-1; D is perhaps TRBD2 (6 bases). The V gene lost 5 bases and the J gene lost 7 bases, with 18 bases spanning the gap. The CDR3 has 15 amino acids. The germline gives CDR1 MNHEY, CDR2 SVGAGI. The CDR3 sequence: CASSLLGEVTNEQFF. The DNA for the CDR3 is TGTGCCAGCAGTCTTTTGGGGGAGGTAACGAATGAGCAGTTCTTC.

As for this clonotype: The junction shows a germline mismatch at one end, possibly a read error. The chain carries TRBV6-2 or TRBV6-3 and TRBJ2-1, with TRBD1 identical over 7 bases. This CDR3 contains 14 residues. The germline gives CDR1 MNHEY, CDR2 SVGEGT. Here the CDR3 reads CACSYGNRGGEQFF. CDR3 nucleotide sequence: TGTGCCTGCAGTTACGGGAACAGGGGTGGTGAGCAGTTCTTC.

The table lists this clonotype with many counts. V is TRBV18 and J is TRBJ1-1, with a weak D call TRBD1 (6 bases). The CDR3 extends over 13 amino acids. CDR1 KGHSH and CDR2 LQKENI come from the germline V gene. V was clipped by 7 bases and J by 0 bases, with 9 bases between them. In DNA form, the CDR3 reads TGTGCCAGCTGTACAGGGCTGAACACTGAAGCTTTCTTT. Protein: CASCTGLNTEAFF. The entire variable domain, with the rest obtained from reference TRBV18 and TRBJ1-1, is as follows: NAGVMQNPRHLVRRRGQEARLRCSPMKGHSHVYWYRQLPEEGLKFMVYLQKENIIDESGMPKERFSAEFPKEGPSILRIQQVVRGDSAAYFCASCTGLNTEAFFGQGTRLTVV.

V is TRBV19 and J is TRBJ2-1; a weak D match, TRBD1 (6 bases). The DNA end is a closer match to TRBJ2-7, so the J assignment may be wrong. Germline-derived CDR1 and CDR2 are LNHDA and SQIVND (reference sequence). There are 15 residues in the CDR3. The CDR3 is CASSIARGAYNEQYF. The CDR3 coding sequence is TGTGCCAGTAGTATAGCCAGGGGCGCCTACAATGAGCAGTACTTC.

The chain couples TRBV12-3 or TRBV12-4 to TRBJ1-2; no clear D. Trimming took 5 bases from V and 3 from J, leaving 19 bases between them. The CDR3 sequence is 16 residues long. CDR3 loop: CASSLPHGVGDYGYTF. In DNA form, the CDR3 reads TGTGCCAGCAGTCTCCCCCATGGGGTTGGAGACTATGGCTACACCTTC.

V usage is TRBV3-1 and J usage is TRBJ2-7; D remains unclear. In germline, CDR1 is LGHDT, CDR2 YNNKEL (reference sequence). The V end was cut by 0 bases, the J end by 0 bases, with 9 bases between. The CDR3 spans 15 residues. This CDR3 reads CASSQEIGVSYEQYF. The CDR3 DNA sequence: TGTGCCAGCAGCCAAGAAATTGGGGTCTCCTACGAGCAGTACTTC.

This rearrangement joins TRBV6-2 or TRBV6-3 to TRBJ1-1; the match to TRBD1 covers 10 bases. The V gene end was trimmed by 5 bases and the J gene end by 5 bases; junction bases not matched to a gene: 17. This CDR3 contains 18 residues. Looked up from germline, CDR1 is MNHEY and CDR2 is SVGEGT. The CDR3 is CASSPSRDRGYMVTEAFF. DNA of the CDR3: TGTGCCAGCAGTCCTTCCCGGGACAGGGGTTATATGGTAACTGAAGCTTTCTTT.

The chain's CDR3 is CSVEDLGEVKTQYF. The CDR3 nucleotides read TGCAGCGTTGAAGATCTGGGGGAGGTAAAGACCCAGTACTTC. The chain carries TRBV29-1 and TRBJ2-5; perhaps TRBD2 as D (6 bases). Germline V gene lookup returns CDR1 SQVTM and CDR2 ANQGSEA. V shed 0 bases and J shed 6 bases, with 14 bases lying between them. This CDR3 is 14 amino acids long.

This clonotype was found many times. This chain joins TRBV10-3 and TRBJ2-1, with D uncertain. The CDR3 totals 15 residues. V dropped 5 bases and J dropped 8 bases, with 19 bases sitting between them. The germline V gene has CDR1 ENHRY and CDR2 SYGVKD. DNA of the CDR3: TGTGCCATCAGTTATGACTTTCTATCCTCCGATGAGCAGTTCTTC. Amino acid sequence: CAISYDFLSSDEQFF.

In its sample, this clonotype was seen many times. This chain uses TRBV5-1 with TRBJ1-1; 7 bases map to TRBD1. The ends lost 4 bases at V and 6 bases at J; junction bases unmatched: 3. Germline loops: CDR1 SGHRS, CDR2 YFSETQ. The CDR3 spans 12 residues. The CDR3 region has the DNA TGCGCCAGCAGCCCTACAGGGGCTGAAGCTTTCTTT. It specifies CASSPTGAEAFF.

V is TRBV14 and J is TRBJ2-2; D gene ambiguous. From germline, CDR1 is SGHDN and CDR2 FVKESK. V was shortened by 5 bases and J by 6 bases, with 10 bases between the two germline ends. This CDR3 spans 13 amino acids. The CDR3 sequence is CASSYVSAGELFF. The CDR3 DNA follows: TGTGCCAGCAGCTACGTATCTGCCGGGGAGCTGTTTTTT.

This clonotype was seen many times. The CDR3, as DNA: TGTGCCACCAGTGATCCCCGGGCCGCCTACGAGCAGTACTTC. Translation gives CATSDPRAAYEQYF. This chain connects TRBV24-1 to TRBJ2-7; D gene unclear. Trimming pared 3 bases from V and 2 bases from J, leaving 10 bases between. Germline CDR1 is KGHDR and CDR2 is SFDVKD. The length of the CDR3 is 14 residues.

This clonotype came up many times. This rearrangement joins TRBV7-2 to TRBJ1-3; 12 bases line up with TRBD1. The V gene's germline CDR1 is SGHTA and CDR2 FQGNSA. Losses at the gene ends were 5 bases for V and 2 bases for J; bases not matched to a gene: 7. This CDR3 spans 17 amino acids. CDR3 loop: CASSRGGQGAAGNTIYF. The CDR3 nucleotides read TGTGCCAGCAGCCGGGGGGGACAGGGGGCGGCTGGAAACACCATATATTTT.

This clonotype was seen a handful of times. This chain links TRBV7-2 with TRBJ2-2, with 8 positions matching TRBD2. Germline assignment: CDR1 SGHTA and CDR2 FQGNSA. V lost 5 bases, J lost 4 bases, and 15 bases stayed unmatched. The CDR3 is 18 amino acids. CDR3 in amino acids: CASSSPRDGGAGTGELFF. In DNA, the CDR3 is TGTGCCAGCAGCAGCCCCCGGGACGGGGGGGCCGGCACCGGGGAGCTGTTTTTT.

This clonotype showed up just a few times. This chain links TRBV12-3 or TRBV12-4 with TRBJ1-5, with 9 positions matching TRBD1. The CDR3 length is 17 residues. Trimming took 2 bases from V and 3 from J; bases not matched to a gene: 8. In nucleotides, the CDR3 is TGTGCCAGCAGTTTAAGGACAGGGGCGGACGTCAATCAGCCCCAGCATTTT. It encodes CASSLRTGADVNQPQHF.

This clonotype has a count of ten or more. The chain joins TRBV3-1 to TRBJ1-2; TRBD1 might be the D (5 bases). Germline V lookup: CDR1 LGHDT, CDR2 YNNKEL (reference sequence). Trimming took off 1 base at V and 7 bases at J, with 13 bases between the two ends. The CDR3 has 14 residues. The CDR3 DNA is TGTGCCAGCAGCCAAGGAACTTTGACAGCTGGCTACACCTTC. Its protein product is CASSQGTLTAGYTF.